The 7 T cell receptor beta chains below come from one sample, sequenced in a study of technical replicates of blood from several donors. TCRdb's copy holds only in-frame clones and misses some; the assay was immunoSEQ multiplex PCR. The repertoire includes 84,000 or so clones, about 95% of them detected once, and approximately 0.25% sits in the top ten. The sequenced sample consisted of T cells isolated from PBMCs. Receptor source: a human donor in good health.

The CDR3 spells CASSPQPGEEDTQYF. The CDR3 DNA reads TGTGCCAGCAGCCCCCAGCCGGGAGAGGAAGATACGCAGTATTTT. V is TRBV7-9 and J is TRBJ2-3; D perhaps matches TRBD2 (6 bases). This CDR3 is 15 amino acids long. V dropped 5 bases and J dropped 5 bases, with 17 bases sitting between them. From germline, CDR1 is SEHNR and CDR2 FQNEAQ (reference sequence).

The chain employs TRBV6-5 and TRBJ2-1, with D possibly matching TRBD1 (6 bases). The CDR3 has 14 residues. CDR1 is MNHEY and CDR2 is SVGAGI in the germline V gene. With 2 bases removed from V and 10 bases from J, the gap between germline ends came to 15 bases. The CDR3 bases are TGTGCCAGCAGTTACACATATTATGGACAGGAGCAGTTCTTC. Translation: CASSYTYYGQEQFF.

The chain carries TRBV25-1 and TRBJ1-2, with 11 nucleotides matching TRBD1. The CDR3 sequence is 16 residues long. The V gene end was trimmed by 4 bases and the J gene end by 4 bases; junction bases not matched to a gene: 8. Germline V gene sequence: CDR1 MGHDK, CDR2 SYGVNS. CDR3 DNA: TGTGCCAGCAGTGTGCCCGGGACAGGGGGAGGCTATGGCTACACCTTC. It specifies CASSVPGTGGGYGYTF.

V usage is TRBV2 and J usage is TRBJ2-5; perhaps TRBD1 as D (5 bases). V lost 7 bases and J 5 bases, leaving 17 bases between the germline ends. The germline V gene has CDR1 SNHLY and CDR2 FYNNEI. This CDR3 has 14 amino acids. The CDR3 reads CASMSSRAGETQYF. CDR3 nucleotide sequence: TGTGCCAGCATGTCAAGCAGGGCCGGGGAGACCCAGTACTTC.

The gene calls are TRBV9 and TRBJ1-1, with D perhaps TRBD1 (6 bases). Per the germline V gene, CDR1 is SGDLS and CDR2 is YYNGEE. This CDR3 contains 15 residues. Between the trimmed V and J ends, which lost 0 bases and 5 bases, there was a span of 14 bases. The CDR3 region is CASSVVVGGRTEAFF. The CDR3 nucleotides read TGTGCCAGCAGCGTAGTAGTGGGGGGGCGGACTGAAGCTTTCTTT. Using reference TRBV9 and TRBJ1-1 for the parts outside the CDR3, the full variable domain is DSGVTQTPKHLITATGQRVTLRCSPRSGDLSVYWYQQSLDQGLQFLIQYYNGEERAKGNILERFSAQQFPDLHSELNLSSLELGDSALYFCASSVVVGGRTEAFFGQGTRLTVV.

The count of this clone is one. The chain is built from TRBV29-1 and TRBJ2-2; 9 nucleotides line up with TRBD2. V trimming: 6 bases; J trimming: 6 bases; junction bases outside the gene matches: 11. Germline CDR1 SQVTM, CDR2 ANQGSEA. This CDR3 contains 15 residues. The CDR3 protein is CSVARASGKAGELFF. CDR3 DNA sequence: TGCAGCGTGGCTAGGGCTAGCGGGAAGGCCGGGGAGCTGTTTTTT.

This rearrangement joins TRBV28 to TRBJ1-2; 7 nucleotides align to TRBD1. The CDR3 runs to 13 residues. CDR1 is MDHEN and CDR2 is SYDVKM in the germline V gene. The trim removed 4 bases at V and 7 bases at J, leaving 6 bases unmatched. As DNA, the CDR3 is TGTGCCAGCAGTTCCACAGGGGCGAGTGGCTACACCTTC. Amino acid sequence: CASSSTGASGYTF.